What follows is one T cell receptor (beta chain) and its context. Its antigen has not been determined. Base qualities were left out, and no much larger clone turns up one base away. To be included, a participant needed at least one PBMC sample from before ART initiation plus at least two post-ART samples. Treatment was received in the United States of America by all participants with HIV. Cryopreserved samples of about 0.95-10 million PBMC were thawed and washed before DNA extraction. At the time of the earliest PBMC sample, participants with HIV were aged between roughly 20 and 54 years. PBMC samples were contributed by each participant from 1-4 timepoints before ART initiation and 2-8 timepoints after ART initiation, with a median of 7 samples. Serial HIV viral load, CD4+ T-cell count, ART history and demographic data were obtained for every participant. A Qiagen kit on a QIAcube was used to extract genomic DNA from unsorted PBMC, with samples processed in batches of 12.

The immunoSEQ hsTCRB v3.0 assay was used at survey level resolution to sequence the TRB variable region. A depth of roughly 40,000-55,000 T-cell genomes per sample was targeted for TRB sequencing. TRB libraries were pooled and sequenced on an Illumina MiSeq using a v3 150-cycle kit. In the source study's methods: Repertoire analysis ran in R within a reproducible Nextflow workflow covering QC, data transformation and analysis. Custom analyses were implemented in LymphoSeq2, an R package for AIRR-Seq data exploration. A handful of samples that yielded fewer than 5000 total TRB sequences were excluded, so that approximately 170 HIV repertoires were analyzed. Among the approximately 190 retained HIV repertoires, approximately 61 were collected before ART initiation and approximately 130 after ART initiation. Each repertoire was downsampled to 5000 TRB nucleotide sequences, and summary statistics were averaged across 100 downsampling iterations. The analysis kept only TRB sequences whose CDR3 regions were at least seven amino acids long. Diversity was assessed using a clonality score derived from Shannon entropy and using the Gini coefficient. Repertoire networks linked the top 5000 CDR3 amino acid sequences whenever two sequences differed by an edit distance of one. Antigen specificity groups and MHC restriction were predicted for TRB CDR3 amino acid sequences with GLIPH2. To flag known associations with CMV, EBV, HIV or tissue antigens, CDR3 amino acid sequences were compared against VDJdb and McPAS-TCR. Pre-ART, post-ART and control groups were compared with Wilcoxon signed-rank tests and Holm-Bonferroni correction. TCRdb's version of the immuneACCESS table is confined to in-frame rearrangements and falls short of the full clone set. An unresolved V gene accounts for under half of the shortfall where checked; the remainder is of unknown origin. Clonal size and the V and J genes are those of that table, whereas D and trimming came from the DNA. The sample table lists around 19,000 clones, about 90% of them with a count of one. About 3.3% of the sample comes from the top ten.

The CDR3 has 18 amino acids, counting the end cysteine and phenylalanine. Just the 54-base CDR3 DNA is kept, in frame starting at base 1. The junction shows trimming of 3 bases on V and 4 bases on J, and the gene matches do not reach 11 bases of it. The CDR1 and CDR2 encoded by the germline V gene (reference sequence) are LNHDA and SQIVND. The entry originates in a study of long-term antiretroviral therapy in people with HIV (dated by TCRdb to about 2022). Concerning the study at large: The earliest samples were collected about a decade before the 2015 WHO recommendation for immediate ART, when ART was typically delayed until CD4 counts fell. Whether ART initiation and durable HIV suppression were associated with changes in peripheral blood TRB repertoire composition and diversity was tested in a retrospective serial study. From some 33 adults with confirmed HIV infection, the cohort provided over 150 cryopreserved PBMC samples, gathered serially across a mean of around six years (range 1-12). Among the roughly 30 participants with HIV, around 10 were female. No cross-contamination during QIAcube processing was shown when test extractions of a monoclonal T-cell line were performed alongside roughly 30 polyclonal samples.

Broad study findings and their caveats: CDR3 length ranges in HIV repertoires were narrower than in controls, and network structure suggested an antigen-experienced repertoire with only a slight naive shift after ART. Starting ART was linked to a significant rise in TRB diversity, yet even after long-term ART the diversity remained significantly lower than in transplant donor controls. Inferences about post-ART repertoire changes are limited because no data were available on ART adherence, viral resistance or therapy changes. Because pre-ART samples had limited cell numbers, profiling was done on unsorted PBMC rather than on sorted CD4+ and CD8+ T cells. The samples span the years 2004 to 2017, and the ART regimens used may be less effective than current regimens. Limited PBMC availability meant only the TCR beta chain was sequenced, without alpha chain pairing. At every time point, the repertoire was dominated by expanded TRB clones first identified before ART initiation, although this dominance fluctuated and, in many PLHIV, declined after ART.

The TCR was taken from a woman aged 50 to 60 with HIV. This specimen was unsorted PBMCs, taken just under 2.7 years after starting antiretroviral therapy. Rearrangement joined TRBV19 to TRBJ2-2; 10 bases in the junction line up with TRBD2. The CDR3 loop reads CASSIGLAGVLSTGELFF. The bases read TGTGCCAGTAGTATCGGTCTAGCGGGAGTTTTGAGCACCGGGGAGCTGTTTTTT.